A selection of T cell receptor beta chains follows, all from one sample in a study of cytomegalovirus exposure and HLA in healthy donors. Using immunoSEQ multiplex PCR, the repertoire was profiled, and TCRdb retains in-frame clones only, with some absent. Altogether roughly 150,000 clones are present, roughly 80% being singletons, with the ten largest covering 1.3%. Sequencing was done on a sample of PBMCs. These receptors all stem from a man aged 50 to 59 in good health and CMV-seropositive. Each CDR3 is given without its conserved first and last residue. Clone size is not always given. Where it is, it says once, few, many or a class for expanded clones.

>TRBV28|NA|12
ASSAQQGWAEAF
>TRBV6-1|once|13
ASSKGQVGNQPQH
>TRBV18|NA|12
ASSPPYFEYEQY
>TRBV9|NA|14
ASSADRGGLQETQY
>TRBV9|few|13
ASSTTSSAQETQY
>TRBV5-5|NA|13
ASSPREGGIYEQY
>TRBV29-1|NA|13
SVEATTGSNYGYT
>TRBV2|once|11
ASLRDRVETQY
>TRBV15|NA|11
ATSRVDGDGYT
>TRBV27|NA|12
ASSLGRGSQPQH
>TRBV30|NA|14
AWSVHPPGGQETQY
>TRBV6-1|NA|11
ASTLAGTDTQY
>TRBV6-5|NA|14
ASSYGGAGAYDTQY
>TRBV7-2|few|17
ASSQKDPPGPPGEDTQY
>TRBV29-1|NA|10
SARLSTDTQY
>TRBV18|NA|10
ASSPQQLEAF
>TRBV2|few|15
ASTGGGPGSGANVLT
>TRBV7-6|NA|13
ASSLSGSSYNEQF
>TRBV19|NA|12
ASSSRQGGTEAF
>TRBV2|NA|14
ASSKGQGPNTGELF
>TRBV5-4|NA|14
ASSLVTGQGNNEQF
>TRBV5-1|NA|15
ASSAGLAGKNGGELF
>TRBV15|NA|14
ATSRELAGDSYEQY
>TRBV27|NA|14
ASSPLSSGSRYEQY
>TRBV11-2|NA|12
ASSPTRGGETQY
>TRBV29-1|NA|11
SVQKAGTQPQH
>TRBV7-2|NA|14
ASSSPLGGGNQPQH
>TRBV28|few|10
ASSSRQGKLF
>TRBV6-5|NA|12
ASRPREYTGELF
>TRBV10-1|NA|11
ASSERGLETQY
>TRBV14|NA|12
ASSTREFGNEQF
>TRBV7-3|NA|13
ASSYSGSSYNEQF
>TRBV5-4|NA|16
ASSSGGLAGGQADTQY
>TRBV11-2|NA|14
ASSLGPGGSTDTQY
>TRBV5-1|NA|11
ASSADSRVGYT
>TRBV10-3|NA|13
AISEKAGGTDTQY
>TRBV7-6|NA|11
ASSSGQLGEQY
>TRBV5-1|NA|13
ASSLDGGVGYEQY
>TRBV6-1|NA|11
ASKAGNTDTQY
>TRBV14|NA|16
ASRRGRRGPATNEKLF
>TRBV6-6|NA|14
ASSSRTVRGDYGYT
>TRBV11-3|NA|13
ASSPRGGSSTEAF
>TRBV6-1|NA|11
ASSLQVNTEAF